This T cell receptor beta chain was found in a study of shared clonotypes between healthy human individuals. Sorted-subset replicate PCRs used about 200 ng of genomic DNA. This amount corresponded to 30,000 to 35,000 T cell genomes. Clones were sequenced by immunoSEQ multiplex PCR, and TCRdb holds only the in-frame ones, with some missing. The sample includes 980,000 or so clones, over 75% of them seen just once. The CDR3 spans 15 residues. The V end was cut by 8 bases, the J end by 2 bases, with 17 bases between. Germline lookup yields CDR1 SNHLY and CDR2 FYNNEI. Study-wide points: Non-shared clonotypes had lower generation probabilities than clonotypes shared by all four sorted-subset donors. In several donors, about 5% of naive CD4 clonotypes appeared in common.

This clone showed up just once. Its matching antigen is unknown. The sequenced sample consisted of memory CD4+ T cells sorted from blood. Subset in this sample: CD45RA-negative fraction. The V and J genes are TRBV2 and TRBJ2-3, with D possibly TRBD1 on 6 matching bases. The TCR originated in a man younger than 35 in good health. CDR3 DNA: TGTGCCAGCCTCCGCATGGGGGCCAACACAGATACGCAGTATTTT. This translates into CASLRMGANTDTQYF.